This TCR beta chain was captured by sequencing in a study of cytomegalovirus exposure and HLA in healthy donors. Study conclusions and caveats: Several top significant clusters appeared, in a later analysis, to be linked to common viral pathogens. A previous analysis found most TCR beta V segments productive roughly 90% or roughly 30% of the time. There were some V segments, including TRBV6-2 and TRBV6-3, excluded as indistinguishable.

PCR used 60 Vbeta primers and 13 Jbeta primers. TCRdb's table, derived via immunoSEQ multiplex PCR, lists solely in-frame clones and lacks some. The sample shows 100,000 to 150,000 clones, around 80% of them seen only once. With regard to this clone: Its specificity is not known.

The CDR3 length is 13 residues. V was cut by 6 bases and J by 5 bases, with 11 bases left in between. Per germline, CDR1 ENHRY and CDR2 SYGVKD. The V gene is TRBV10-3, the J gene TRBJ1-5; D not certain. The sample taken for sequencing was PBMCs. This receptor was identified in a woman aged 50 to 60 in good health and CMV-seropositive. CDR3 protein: CAISPGGDQPQHF. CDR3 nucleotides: TGTGCCATCAGCCCAGGAGGCGATCAGCCCCAGCATTTT.